This T cell receptor beta chain comes out of a study of T cells after yellow fever vaccination. Overall study: SMART-Seq v4 Ultra Low Input handled preparation of low-cell-number fractions.

Study-level results: FACS-sorted repertoires could harbor abundant contaminating bulk-population clonotypes. Post-booster repertoires again held most primary-vaccination clones (approximately 96% CD4, roughly 89% CD8).

For this clonotype: Its cognate antigen is unknown.

Germline loops: CDR1 MNHEY, CDR2 SVGEGT. CDR3 length: 14 residues. Trimming removed 6 bases at V and 3 bases at J, with 13 bases between. Template-switching 5'RACE yielded the TCR cDNA; a universal primer site and UMIs were added in the process. From the 5' RACE reads, TCRdb called clonotypes with MiXCR, one entry per CDR3 protein. Of 150,000 to 200,000 distinct CDR3 sequences listed, 11% were seen once; the top ten hold 35% to 40%. The receptor was isolated from a man between 18 and 29 years old who received the YFV17D yellow fever vaccine. The chain employs TRBV6-2 or TRBV6-3 and TRBJ2-3, with a weak D call TRBD2 (5 bases). This material consisted of CD8+ T cells sorted from PBMCs, taken 15 days after the yellow fever booster vaccination. The CDR3 region has the DNA TGTGCCAGCAGCGACGGGGAGCAGACAGATACGCAGTATTTT. Protein: CASSDGEQTDTQYF.